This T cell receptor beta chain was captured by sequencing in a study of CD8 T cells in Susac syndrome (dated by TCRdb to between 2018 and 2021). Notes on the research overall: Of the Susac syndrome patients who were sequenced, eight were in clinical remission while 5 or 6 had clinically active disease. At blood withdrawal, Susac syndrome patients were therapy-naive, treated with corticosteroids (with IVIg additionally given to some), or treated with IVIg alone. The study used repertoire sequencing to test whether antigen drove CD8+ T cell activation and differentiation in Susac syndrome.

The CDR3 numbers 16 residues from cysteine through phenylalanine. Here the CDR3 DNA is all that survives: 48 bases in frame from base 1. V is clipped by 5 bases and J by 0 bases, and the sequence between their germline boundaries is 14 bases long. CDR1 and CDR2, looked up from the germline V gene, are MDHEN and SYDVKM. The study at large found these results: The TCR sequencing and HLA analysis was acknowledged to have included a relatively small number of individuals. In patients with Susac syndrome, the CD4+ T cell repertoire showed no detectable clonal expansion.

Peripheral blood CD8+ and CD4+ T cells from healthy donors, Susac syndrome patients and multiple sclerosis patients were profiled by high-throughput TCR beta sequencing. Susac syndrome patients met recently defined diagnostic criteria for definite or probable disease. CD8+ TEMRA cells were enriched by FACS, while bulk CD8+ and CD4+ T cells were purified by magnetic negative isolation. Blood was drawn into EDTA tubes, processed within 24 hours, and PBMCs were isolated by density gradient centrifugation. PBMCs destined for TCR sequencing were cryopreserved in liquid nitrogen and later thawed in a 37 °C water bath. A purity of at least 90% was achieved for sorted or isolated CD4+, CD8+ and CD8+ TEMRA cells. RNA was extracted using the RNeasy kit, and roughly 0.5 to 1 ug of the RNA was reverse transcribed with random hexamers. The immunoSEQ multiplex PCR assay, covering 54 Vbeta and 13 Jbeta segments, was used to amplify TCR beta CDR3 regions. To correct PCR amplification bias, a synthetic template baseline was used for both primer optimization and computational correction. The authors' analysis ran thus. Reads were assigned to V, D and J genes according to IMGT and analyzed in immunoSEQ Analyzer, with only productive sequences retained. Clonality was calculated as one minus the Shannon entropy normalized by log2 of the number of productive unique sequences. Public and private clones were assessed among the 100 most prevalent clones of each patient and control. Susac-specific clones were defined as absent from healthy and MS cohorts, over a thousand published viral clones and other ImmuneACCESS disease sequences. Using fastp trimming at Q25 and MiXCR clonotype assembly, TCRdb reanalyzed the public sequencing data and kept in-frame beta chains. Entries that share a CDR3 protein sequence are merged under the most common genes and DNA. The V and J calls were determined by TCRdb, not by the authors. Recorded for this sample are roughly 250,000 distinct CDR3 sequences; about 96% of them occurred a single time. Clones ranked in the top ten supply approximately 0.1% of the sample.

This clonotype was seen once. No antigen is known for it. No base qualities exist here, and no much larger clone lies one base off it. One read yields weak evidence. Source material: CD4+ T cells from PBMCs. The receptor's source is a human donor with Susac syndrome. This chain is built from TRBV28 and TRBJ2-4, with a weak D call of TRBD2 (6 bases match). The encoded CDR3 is CASSLVRRVAKNIQYF. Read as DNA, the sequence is TGTGCCAGCAGTCTCGTAAGGAGGGTAGCCAAAAACATTCAGTACTTC.